Below, one T cell receptor beta chain is given with its context. Its antigen is not identified. The data originate from a study of T cell responses to AZD1222 COVID-19 vaccine. General study points: Repertoires were collected only later (after the peak T cell response had occurred). It should be noted that donors were predominantly white British and more often female, and clonal diversity was possibly underestimated.

Whether given at about 4 or about 12 weeks, second doses were pooled. The germline V gene has CDR1 SGHTA and CDR2 FQGNSA. Trimming pared 3 bases from V and 0 bases from J, leaving 12 bases between. This CDR3 is built from 16 residues. The repertoire was sequenced with immunoSEQ multiplex PCR; TCRdb's copy has only in-frame clones and lacks some. The sample yields approximately 150,000 clones, 85% to 95% seen once. The source was peripheral blood, collected 28 days after the second AZD1222 dose. The V gene is TRBV7-2, the J gene TRBJ1-3, with D unresolved. This TCR derives from an adult who received the AZD1222 COVID-19 vaccine. CDR3 loop: CASSLGRTSSGNTIYF. CDR3 nucleotides: TGTGCCAGCAGCTTGGGAAGAACAAGCTCTGGAAACACCATATATTTT.